The 18 T cell receptor beta chains reported below all come from one sample, sequenced in a study of identical twins. One entry per CDR3 protein results from TCRdb running MiXCR on the 5' RACE reads. The data show roughly 1.6 million distinct CDR3 sequences, around a third seen once. The sequencing sample was made of cord blood. The source is a newborn girl in good health.

This clonotype was seen a few times. The rearrangement links TRBV20-1 to TRBJ1-6; D remains unclear. The CDR3 consists of 15 residues. CDR1 is DFQATT and CDR2 is SNEGSKA in the germline V gene (reference sequence). Trimming pared 1 base from V and 0 bases from J, leaving 7 bases between. CDR3 region: CSARATSSYNSPLHF. The CDR3 DNA follows: TGCAGTGCTAGAGCCACGAGCTCCTATAATTCACCCCTCCACTTT.

The chain employs TRBV6-1 and TRBJ2-7, with 14 nucleotides matching TRBD2. Germline CDR1 MNHNS, CDR2 SASEGT. Trimming cost V 4 bases and J 3 bases; bases outside gene matches: 8. The CDR3 runs 17 residues. CDR3 sequence (DNA): TGTGCCAGCAGTGCACCGGGACTAGCGGGAGTCGACTACGAGCAGTACTTC. Amino acids: CASSAPGLAGVDYEQYF.

Details on this clonotype: Relative to the germline gene, one junction end is altered; a read error may explain this. This chain links TRBV20-1 with TRBJ1-6, with D maybe TRBD1 (6 bases). Germline-derived CDR1 and CDR2 are DFQATT and SNEGSKA (reference sequence). The CDR3 loop spans 17 amino acids. This CDR3 is CSARDTGNRAYNSPPHF. The DNA of the CDR3 is TGCAGTGCTAGAGATACTGGGAACAGGGCCTATAATTCACCCCCCCACTTT.

This clonotype was recorded a few times. J is TRBJ2-5 and V is TRBV6-6; 7 bases fit TRBD2. This CDR3 is built from 13 residues. Germline lookup yields CDR1 MNHNY and CDR2 SVGAGI (reference sequence). V trimming: 8 bases; J trimming: 0 bases; junction bases outside the gene matches: 3. CDR3 loop: CASPTSHQETQYF. CDR3 coding DNA: TGTGCCAGCCCGACTAGCCACCAAGAGACCCAGTACTTC.

The chain employs TRBV10-3 and TRBJ2-7; TRBD1 matches at 9 bases. The ends lost 3 bases at V and 3 bases at J; junction bases unmatched: 6. The V gene's germline CDR1 is ENHRY and CDR2 SYGVKD. The CDR3 has 15 amino acids. The CDR3 here is CAISEPGTGIYEQYF. Here the CDR3 DNA reads TGTGCCATCAGTGAACCCGGGACAGGGATCTACGAGCAGTACTTC.

The chain uses TRBV20-1 and TRBJ2-1; 8 nucleotides agree with TRBD2. Germline V gene lookup returns CDR1 DFQATT and CDR2 SNEGSKA (reference sequence). Germline trimming cut 6 bases from V and 4 bases from J; bases unmatched to any gene: 8. The CDR3 is 14 amino acids. CDR3 in amino acids: CSASFLAGYNEQFF. In DNA form, the CDR3 reads TGCAGTGCCTCCTTCCTAGCGGGTTACAATGAGCAGTTCTTC.

This clonotype was seen a handful of times. This chain links TRBV20-1 with TRBJ2-1; a possible D gene is TRBD1 (5 bases). This CDR3 is 16 amino acids long. The V end lost 4 bases, the J end lost 1 base, and 17 bases lay between the germline ends. CDR1 is DFQATT and CDR2 is SNEGSKA in the germline V gene (reference sequence). The CDR3 loop reads CSATRARQGSYNEQFF. The CDR3 DNA follows: TGCAGTGCTACTAGAGCCCGCCAGGGATCCTACAATGAGCAGTTCTTC.

This clonotype was counted between two and nine times. The chain recombines TRBV5-1 with TRBJ2-3; TRBD1 aligns across 9 bases. Unmatched junction bases numbered 8, after V lost 2 bases and J lost 4 bases. Germline V gene lookup returns CDR1 SGHRS and CDR2 YFSETQ. The CDR3 runs to 16 residues. The CDR3 nucleotides read TGCGCCAGCAGCTTCTTAGGGACAGGGAACCCAGATACGCAGTATTTT. Residues: CASSFLGTGNPDTQYF.

The chain employs TRBV2 and TRBJ2-1, with TRBD1 matching 8 bases. The CDR3 covers 15 residues. Germline loops: CDR1 SNHLY, CDR2 FYNNEI. Trimming removed 5 bases from V and 4 bases from J; junction bases left unmatched: 7. The CDR3, as DNA: TGTGCCAGCAGTTCTAACAGGGGGTGGTACAATGAGCAGTTCTTC. Amino acids: CASSSNRGWYNEQFF.

V gene TRBV15 combines with J gene TRBJ2-7; 9 bases line up with TRBD1. V gave up 0 bases and J gave up 6 bases; unmatched junction bases: 3. This CDR3 comprises 14 residues. CDR1 LNHNV and CDR2 YYDKDF come from the germline V gene (reference sequence). As DNA, the CDR3 is TGTGCCACCAGCAGAGATCGACAGGGGGGCGAGCAGTACTTC. Translation gives CATSRDRQGGEQYF.

In this sample, this clonotype turned up a few times. The chain uses TRBV7-2 and TRBJ2-7; D might be TRBD2 (6 bases). Deletions cut 5 bases from V and 6 bases from J, with 14 bases between. This CDR3 spans 13 amino acids. From germline, CDR1 is SGHTA and CDR2 FQGNSA. The CDR3 bases are TGTGCCAGCAGCCCTCGGGGGAAAACCGAGCAGTACTTC. Its translation is CASSPRGKTEQYF.

This clonotype has more than one count but fewer than ten. This chain joins TRBV9 and TRBJ2-7, with TRBD2 identical over 9 bases. Losses at the gene ends were 0 bases for V and 6 bases for J; bases not matched to a gene: 7. The CDR3 has 15 amino acids. Germline V gives CDR1 SGDLS, CDR2 YYNGEE. CDR3 residues: CASSVGREGLFEQYF. CDR3 bases: TGTGCCAGCAGCGTAGGGCGGGAGGGTCTGTTCGAGCAGTACTTC. Full variable domain (outside the CDR3, taken from reference TRBV9 and TRBJ2-7): DSGVTQTPKHLITATGQRVTLRCSPRSGDLSVYWYQQSLDQGLQFLIQYYNGEERAKGNILERFSAQQFPDLHSELNLSSLELGDSALYFCASSVGREGLFEQYFGPGTRLTVT.

In nucleotides, the CDR3 is TGTGCCAGCAGAGGACTAGCGGGGCGGTCGGAGCAGTACTTC. Translating it yields CASRGLAGRSEQYF. V is TRBV2 and J is TRBJ2-5, with 12 positions matching TRBD2. The CDR3 sequence is 14 residues long. Germline lookup yields CDR1 SNHLY and CDR2 FYNNEI. The trim removed 6 bases at V and 11 bases at J, leaving 10 bases unmatched.

The rearrangement links TRBV7-2 to TRBJ2-4, with D perhaps matching TRBD1 (6 bases). The assigned J gene may be wrong: the sequence end matches TRBJ2-7 better. CDR3 size: 14 residues. The germline V gene has CDR1 SGHTA and CDR2 FQGNSA. This CDR3 is CASSLDRVKGEQYF. DNA of the CDR3: TGTGCCAGCAGCTTAGACAGGGTAAAGGGCGAGCAGTACTTC.

The V call is TRBV4-2, the J call TRBJ2-7, with unresolved D. CDR1 is LGHNA, CDR2 YNFKEQ, per germline. The V end was cut by 0 bases, the J end by 5 bases, with 8 bases between. This CDR3 contains 13 residues. The CDR3 DNA reads TGTGCCAGCAGCCAAGATTCTCAGGACGAGCAGTACTTC. Encoded protein: CASSQDSQDEQYF.

On this clonotype itself: One junction end disagrees with the germline gene, perhaps due to a read error. The V gene is TRBV7-2, the J gene TRBJ1-1, with a tentative D call TRBD1 (5 bases). From germline, CDR1 is SGHTA and CDR2 FQGNSA. The CDR3 totals 14 residues. The CDR3 sequence: CASSLVQGATEASF. As DNA, the CDR3 is TGTGCCAGCAGCTTAGTTCAGGGAGCAACTGAAGCTTCCTTT.

The V call is TRBV5-1, the J call TRBJ1-4; D may be TRBD1 (6 bases). The CDR3 length is 15 residues. Trimming shortened V by 4 bases and J by 5 bases, and 15 bases separated the two germline ends. The V gene's germline CDR1 is SGHRS and CDR2 YFSETQ. CDR3 in amino acids: CASSNTGTPNEKLFF. The CDR3 region has the DNA TGCGCCAGCAGCAACACCGGGACACCGAATGAAAAACTGTTTTTT.

The chain recombines TRBV7-9 with TRBJ2-5; 8 bases align to TRBD1. Matching the DNA end better, TRBJ2-7 makes the J call doubtful. From germline, CDR1 is SEHNR and CDR2 FQNEAQ (reference sequence). This CDR3 comprises 14 residues. The CDR3 nucleotides read TGTGCCAGCAGCCCACTTGGACAGGGCCACGAGCAGTACTTC. Amino acids: CASSPLGQGHEQYF.